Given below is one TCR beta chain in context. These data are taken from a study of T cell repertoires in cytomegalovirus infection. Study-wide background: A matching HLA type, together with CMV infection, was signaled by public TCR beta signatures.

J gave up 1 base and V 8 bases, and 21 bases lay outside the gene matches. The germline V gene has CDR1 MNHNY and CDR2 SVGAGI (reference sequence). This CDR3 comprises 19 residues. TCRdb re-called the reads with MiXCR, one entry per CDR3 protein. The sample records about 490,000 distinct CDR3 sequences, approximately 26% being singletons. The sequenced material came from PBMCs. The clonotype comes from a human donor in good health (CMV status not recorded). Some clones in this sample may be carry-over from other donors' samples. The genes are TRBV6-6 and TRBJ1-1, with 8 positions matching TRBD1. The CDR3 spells CASSYRGGLYNEGNTEAFF. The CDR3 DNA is TGTGCCAGCTCATACAGGGGGGGGTTGTATAATGAGGGGAACACTGAAGCTTTCTTT.